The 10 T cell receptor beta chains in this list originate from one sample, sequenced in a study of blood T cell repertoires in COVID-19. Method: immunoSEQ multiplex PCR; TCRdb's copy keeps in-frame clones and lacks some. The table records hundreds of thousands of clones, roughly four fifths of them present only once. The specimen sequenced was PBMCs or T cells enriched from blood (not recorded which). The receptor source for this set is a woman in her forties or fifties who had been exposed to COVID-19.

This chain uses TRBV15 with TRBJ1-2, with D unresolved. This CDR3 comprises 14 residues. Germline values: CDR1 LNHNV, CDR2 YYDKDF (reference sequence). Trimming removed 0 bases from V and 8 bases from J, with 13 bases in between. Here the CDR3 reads CATSRDLYSGGYTF. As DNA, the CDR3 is TGTGCCACCAGCAGAGATTTGTATTCTGGCGGCTACACCTTC.

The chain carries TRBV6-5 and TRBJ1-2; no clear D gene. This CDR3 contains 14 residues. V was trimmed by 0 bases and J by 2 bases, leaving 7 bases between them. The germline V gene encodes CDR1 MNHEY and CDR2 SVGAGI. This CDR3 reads CASSYSRGNYGYTF. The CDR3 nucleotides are TGTGCCAGCAGTTACTCGAGAGGGAACTATGGCTACACCTTC.

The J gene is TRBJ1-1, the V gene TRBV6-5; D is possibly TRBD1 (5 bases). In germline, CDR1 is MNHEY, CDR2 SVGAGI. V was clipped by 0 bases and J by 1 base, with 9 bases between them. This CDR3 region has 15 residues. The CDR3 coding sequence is TGTGCCAGCAGTTACTCAGGGGTTGAGAACACTGAAGCTTTCTTT. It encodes CASSYSGVENTEAFF.

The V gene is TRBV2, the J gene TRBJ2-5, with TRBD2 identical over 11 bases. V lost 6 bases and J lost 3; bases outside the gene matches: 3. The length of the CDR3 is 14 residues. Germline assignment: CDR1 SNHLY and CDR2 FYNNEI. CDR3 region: CASRVAGGKETQYF. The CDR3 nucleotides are TGTGCCAGCAGAGTAGCGGGGGGGAAAGAGACCCAGTACTTC. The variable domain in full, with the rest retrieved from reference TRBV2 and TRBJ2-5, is EPEVTQTPSHQVTQMGQEVILRCVPISNHLYFYWYRQILGQKVEFLVSFYNNEISEKSEIFDDQFSVERPDGSNFTLKIRSTKLEDSAMYFCASRVAGGKETQYFGPGTRLLVL.

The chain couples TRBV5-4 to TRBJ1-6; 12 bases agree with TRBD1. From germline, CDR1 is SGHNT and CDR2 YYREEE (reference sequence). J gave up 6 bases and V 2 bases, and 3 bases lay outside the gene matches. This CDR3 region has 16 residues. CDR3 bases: TGTGCCAGCAGCTTCCGGGACAGGGGGCTTAATTCACCCCTCCACTTT. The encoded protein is CASSFRDRGLNSPLHF.

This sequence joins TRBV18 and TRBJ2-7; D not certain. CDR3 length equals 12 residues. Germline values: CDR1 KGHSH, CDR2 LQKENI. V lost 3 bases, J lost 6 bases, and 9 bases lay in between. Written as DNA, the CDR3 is TGTGCCAGCTCACCGTCCCCTAGCGAGCAGTACTTC. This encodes CASSPSPSEQYF.

In DNA, the CDR3 is TGCAGCGTTTCGAGGGCAACTAATGAAAAACTGTTTTTT. Its translation is CSVSRATNEKLFF. J is TRBJ1-4 and V is TRBV29-1; D gene uncertain. V lost 5 bases and J lost 0, with 7 bases in between. The CDR3 length is 13 residues. From germline, CDR1 is SQVTM and CDR2 ANQGSEA. Looking up the rest from reference TRBV29-1 and TRBJ1-4 gives the full variable domain: SAVISQKPSRDICQRGTSLTIQCQVDSQVTMMFWYRQQPGQSLTLIATANQGSEATYESGFVIDKFPISRPNLTFSTLTVSNMSPEDSSIYLCSVSRATNEKLFFGSGTQLSVL.

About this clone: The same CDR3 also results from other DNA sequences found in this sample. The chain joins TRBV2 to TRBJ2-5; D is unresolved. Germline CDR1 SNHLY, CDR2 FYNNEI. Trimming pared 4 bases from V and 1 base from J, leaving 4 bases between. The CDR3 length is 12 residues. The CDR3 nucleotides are TGTGCCAGCAGTGCCCTCCAAGAGACCCAGTACTTC. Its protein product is CASSALQETQYF.

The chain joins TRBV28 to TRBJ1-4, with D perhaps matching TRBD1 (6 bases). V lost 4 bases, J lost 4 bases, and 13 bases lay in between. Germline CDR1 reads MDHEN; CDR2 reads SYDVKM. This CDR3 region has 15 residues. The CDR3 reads CASSSPGDYNEKLFF. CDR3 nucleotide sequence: TGTGCCAGCAGTTCCCCAGGGGACTATAATGAAAAACTGTTTTTT.

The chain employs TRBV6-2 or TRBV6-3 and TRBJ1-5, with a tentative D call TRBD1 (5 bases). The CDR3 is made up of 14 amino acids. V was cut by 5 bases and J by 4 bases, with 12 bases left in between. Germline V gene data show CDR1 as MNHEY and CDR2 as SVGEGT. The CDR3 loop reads CASSLGLENQPQHF. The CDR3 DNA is TGTGCCAGCAGTCTGGGACTGGAAAATCAGCCCCAGCATTTT.